The TCR beta chain described here comes from a study of T cells after yellow fever vaccination. Study-level findings and limits: Compared with primary, the secondary response was weaker and peaked at day 5, not 15. The CD4 and CD8 compartments had a small share of their clonotypes in common. After the booster, 96% of CD4 and around nine tenths of CD8 primary-response clones were re-detected. Repertoires obtained by FACS sorting could include abundant clonotypes that entered as contaminants from the bulk population.

MiXCR, run by TCRdb on the 5' RACE reads, gives a single entry per CDR3 protein. The data contain hundreds of thousands of distinct CDR3 sequences, approximately 13% of them singletons. This clonotype was observed at least ten times. The antigen is undetermined. The germline CDR1 and CDR2 sequences are SQVTM and ANQGSEA. V gave up 5 bases and J gave up 4 bases, with 14 bases separating them. The CDR3 totals 13 residues. The sample consisted of PBMCs, taken on the day of the yellow fever booster vaccination. The sequence was obtained from a man aged 25 to 45 who received the YFV17D yellow fever vaccine. V is TRBV29-1 and J is TRBJ2-5; TRBD1 might be the D (6 bases). CDR3 in amino acids: CSVRPGVGETQYF. CDR3 nucleotides: TGCAGCGTTCGACCAGGGGTGGGAGAGACCCAGTACTTC. The variable domain in full, with the rest retrieved from reference TRBV29-1 and TRBJ2-5, is SAVISQKPSRDICQRGTSLTIQCQVDSQVTMMFWYRQQPGQSLTLIATANQGSEATYESGFVIDKFPISRPNLTFSTLTVSNMSPEDSSIYLCSVRPGVGETQYFGPGTRLLVL.